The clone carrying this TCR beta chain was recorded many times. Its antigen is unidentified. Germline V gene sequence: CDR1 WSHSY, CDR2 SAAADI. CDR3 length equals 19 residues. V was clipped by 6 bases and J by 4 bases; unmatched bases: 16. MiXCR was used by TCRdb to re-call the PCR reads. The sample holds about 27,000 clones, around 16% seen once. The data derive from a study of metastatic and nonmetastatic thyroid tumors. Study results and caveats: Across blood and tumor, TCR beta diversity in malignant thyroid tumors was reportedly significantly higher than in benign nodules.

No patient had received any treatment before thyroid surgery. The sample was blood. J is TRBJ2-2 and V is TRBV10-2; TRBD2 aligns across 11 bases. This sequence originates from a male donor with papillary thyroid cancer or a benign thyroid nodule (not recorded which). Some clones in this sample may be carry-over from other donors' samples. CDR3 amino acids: CASRDGASGSGGATGELFF. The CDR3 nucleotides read TGCGCCAGCAGGGACGGGGCTAGCGGTAGCGGGGGGGCCACCGGGGAGCTGTTTTTT.